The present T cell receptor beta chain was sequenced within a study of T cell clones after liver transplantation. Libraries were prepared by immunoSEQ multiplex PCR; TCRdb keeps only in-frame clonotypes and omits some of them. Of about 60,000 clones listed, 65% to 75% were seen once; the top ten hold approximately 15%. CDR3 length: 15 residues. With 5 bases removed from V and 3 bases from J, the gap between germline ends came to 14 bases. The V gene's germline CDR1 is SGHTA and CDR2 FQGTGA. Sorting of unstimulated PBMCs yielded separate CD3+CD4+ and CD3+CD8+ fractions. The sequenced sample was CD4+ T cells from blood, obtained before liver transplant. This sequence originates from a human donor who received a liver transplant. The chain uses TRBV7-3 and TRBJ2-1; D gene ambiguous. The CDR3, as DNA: TGTGCCAGCAGCCCACTCGGCGCGGTCTACAATGAGCAGTTCTTC. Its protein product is CASSPLGAVYNEQFF.